This TCR beta chain was observed in a study of T cells in Graves' hyperthyroidism and ophthalmopathy. Overall study findings and caveats: The model made its ophthalmopathy prediction, and onset followed a median approximately 7 months later.

Per the germline V gene, CDR1 is SGHVS and CDR2 is FQNEAQ. The CDR3 length is 16 residues. The V and J ends lost 0 bases and 2 bases, in that order; junction bases with no gene match: 2. TCR beta CDR3 region amplification was performed from RNA transcripts. TCR CDR3 regions were first amplified by RT-PCR with HTBI primers. TCRdb redid the calling of the multiplex PCR reads with MiXCR, one entry per CDR3 protein. The sample consists of about 540,000 distinct CDR3 sequences, 46% of them appearing once. Exclusion followed for patients with uncontrolled infection, other autoimmune disease, pregnancy or lactation. Orbital computed tomography and thyroid ultrasound, together with serum TRAb and thyroxine and clinical symptoms, were used for diagnoses. About this clonotype itself: Its antigen is unidentified.

The TCR comes from a woman between 18 and 29 years old with Graves' hyperthyroidism. The rearrangement links TRBV7-8 to TRBJ2-5, with 11 positions matching TRBD2. The source material was peripheral blood or thyroid tissue (not recorded which). CDR3 nucleotides: TGTGCCAGCAGCTTAGCGACTAGCGGGGAACAAGAGACCCAGTACTTC. Protein product: CASSLATSGEQETQYF.